This entry lists 27 T cell receptor beta chains sequenced from one sample in a study of tissue T cells after allogeneic stem cell transplantation. Stated time point: mouse harvest day 14 after allogeneic transplant. Mouse grafts combined 10^7 T-cell-depleted bone marrow cells with 10^6 splenic CD5+ T cells. Profiled with immunoSEQ multiplex PCR; TCRdb holds only in-frame clones, not every one. The table lists 2,000 to 3,000 clones, around 49% of them singletons. The sequencing input was gut tissue. These receptor sequences come from a female BALB/c mouse given C57BL/6 T cells with graft-versus-host disease after an allogeneic hematopoietic cell transplant.

This clone has just a few counts. Gene names and germline refer to mouse. The missing CDR3 end, 1 residue past where the read stops, is filled in from the germline J gene. The chain employs TRBV12-2 and TRBJ2-4, with D possibly being TRBD1 (6 bases). V was shortened by 0 bases and J by 2 bases, with 8 bases between the two germline ends. Germline V CDR1 and CDR2: SGHLS, HYDKME. This CDR3 contains 14 residues. The CDR3 bases that were read are TGTGCCAGCTCTCTCGGACAGTATCAAAACACCTTGTAC. This codes for CASSLGQYQNTLY. The entire CDR3 protein is CASSLGQYQNTLYF. Drawing the rest from reference TRBV12-2 and TRBJ2-4, the complete variable domain is NSGVVQSPRYIIKGKGERSILKCIPISGHLSVAWYQQTQGQELKFFIQHYDKMERDKGNLPSRFSVQQFDDYHSEMNMSALELEDSAVYFCASSLGQYQNTLYFGAGTRLSVL.

Note on this clone: Mouse gene names and germline throughout. The CDR3 end lies 1 residue beyond the end of the read and is filled in from the germline J gene. This chain uses TRBV16 with TRBJ1-5; 9 bases match TRBD1. This CDR3 contains 15 residues. CDR1 and CDR2 (germline): SGHSA, FRNQAP. V dropped 4 bases and J dropped 4; count of bases not matched to a gene: 5. CDR3 sequence: CASSSGQGLNQAPLF. The DNA read from the CDR3 is TGTGCAAGCAGCTCGGGACAGGGATTAAACCAGGCTCCGCTT.

A word on this clone: Any gene name here is a mouse gene name. The read ends 1 residue before the CDR3 terminus; that terminus is restored from the germline J gene. V and J are TRBV13-1 and TRBJ2-1; TRBD2 matches 9 bases. The V segment lost 1 base and the J segment 4 bases; nucleotides outside the gene matches: 3. The CDR3 is made up of 15 amino acids. Germline V lookup: CDR1 NSHNY, CDR2 SYGAGN. The sequenced CDR3 bases are TGTGCCAGCAGTGATTCCGGGACTGGGTATGCTGAGCAGTTC. It yields the protein CASSDSGTGYAEQF. The entire CDR3 reads CASSDSGTGYAEQFF.

In regard to this clone: All gene names here are mouse names. The read halts 1 residue ahead of the CDR3 end, with the missing end drawn from the germline J gene. The chain carries TRBV3 and TRBJ1-1, with 7 bases identical to TRBD1. This CDR3 has 14 amino acids. V trimming: 4 bases; J trimming: 1 base; junction bases outside the gene matches: 3. Germline V CDR1 and CDR2: SNHLY, FYNGKV (reference sequence). The CDR3 loop reads CASSWGQRNTEVFF. CDR3 DNA (partial): TGTGCCAGCAGCTGGGGACAGAGAAACACAGAAGTCTTC.

This clone came up a few times. Gene names are the mouse ones. The observed sequence ends 1 residue before the CDR3 terminus, with the missing tail filled in from the germline J gene. This sequence joins TRBV12-1 and TRBJ2-7; D possibly corresponds to TRBD2 (6 bases). CDR1 and CDR2 (germline): SGHSN, HYEKVE. The CDR3 loop spans 14 amino acids. V was trimmed by 1 base and J by 0 bases, leaving 9 bases between them. This chain's CDR3 is CASSLRGLSYEQYF. The CDR3 bases that were read are TGTGCCAGCTCTCTGAGGGGACTCTCCTATGAACAGTAC.

Turning to this clone: Gene names are the mouse ones. The CDR3 end falls 1 residue outside the read, so it is completed with the germline J gene. This chain joins TRBV3 and TRBJ2-7; D may be TRBD2 (7 bases). The CDR3 loop spans 13 amino acids. Looked up from germline, CDR1 is SNHLY and CDR2 is FYNGKV (reference sequence). Trimming pared 1 base from V and 7 bases from J, leaving 11 bases between. The CDR3 loop is CASSLGGAREQYF. The CDR3 bases that were read are TGTGCCAGCAGCTTAGGGGGGGCGCGAGAACAGTAC. Drawing the rest from reference TRBV3 and TRBJ2-7, the complete variable domain is GPKVLQIPSHQIIDMGQMVTLNCDPVSNHLYFYWYKQILGQQMEFLVNFYNGKVMEKSKLFKDQFSVERPDGSYFTLKIQPTALEDSAVYFCASSLGGAREQYFGPGTRLTVL.

In regard to this clone: Mouse names are used for the genes. The read terminates 1 residue ahead of where the CDR3 ends, so the germline J gene completes it. The chain is built from TRBV26 and TRBJ1-1; no definite D call. Trimming shortened V by 5 bases and J by 3 bases, and 4 bases separated the two germline ends. CDR3 length: 11 residues. The germline gives CDR1 KGHPV, CDR2 FQNQEV (reference sequence). The CDR3 spells CASSRYTEVFF. The sequenced part of the CDR3 DNA is TGTGCCAGCAGTAGATACACAGAAGTCTTC.

A word on this clone: Any gene name here is a mouse gene name. The sequence runs out 1 residue before the end of the CDR3; the remainder is reconstructed from the germline J gene. This rearrangement joins TRBV26 to TRBJ1-4, with D possibly matching TRBD1 (6 bases). CDR3 length: 15 residues. From germline, CDR1 is KGHPV and CDR2 FQNQEV (reference sequence). Trimming shortened V by 0 bases and J by 4 bases, and 9 bases separated the two germline ends. CDR3 DNA (partial): TGTGCCAGCAGTCTGTCGGGACAACTCAACGAAAGATTATTT. Its translation is CASSLSGQLNERLF. The whole CDR3 sequence reads CASSLSGQLNERLFF.

Note on this clone: The listed genes are named as in mouse. The CDR3 end falls 1 residue outside the read, so it is completed with the germline J gene. The rearrangement joins TRBV15 to TRBJ2-7; 8 positions agree with TRBD2. V trimming: 6 bases; J trimming: 2 bases; junction bases outside the gene matches: 0. The CDR3 spans 12 residues. CDR1 SGHND and CDR2 FRSKSL come from the germline V gene. The CDR3 loop is CASRTGAYEQYF. The DNA read from the CDR3 is TGTGCCAGCAGGACTGGGGCCTATGAACAGTAC.

By share, this clone counts as large (0.1 to 1%). Mouse names are used for the genes. The read comes to an end 1 residue before the CDR3 does, leaving the germline J gene to fill in the end. The rearrangement joins TRBV15 to TRBJ2-1; TRBD1 aligns across 8 bases. Germline CDR1 SGHND, CDR2 FRSKSL. Germline trimming cut 3 bases from V and 6 bases from J; bases unmatched to any gene: 1. The CDR3 is 13 residues long. Partial CDR3 DNA: TGTGCCAGCAGTTTTGACAGGGGTGCTGAGCAGTTC. Protein: CASSFDRGAEQF. The entire CDR3 is CASSFDRGAEQFF.

Remarks on this clone: Gene names and germline match the mouse. The CDR3 is cut off 1 residue early in the read; its end comes from the germline J gene. The J gene is TRBJ2-1, the V gene TRBV26, with D possibly being TRBD1 (5 bases). The germline V gene has CDR1 KGHPV and CDR2 FQNQEV (reference sequence). The CDR3 loop spans 14 amino acids. Trimming left V 3 bases short and J 1 base short, with 7 bases between. CDR3 DNA, as far as it was read: TGTGCCAGCAGTCTTGCAGGGAACTATGCTGAGCAGTTC. Its translation: CASSLAGNYAEQF. The full CDR3 protein is CASSLAGNYAEQFF.

Comments on this clone: Germline and genes: mouse. The read ends 1 residue early relative to the CDR3; the germline J gene fills the gap. The chain is built from TRBV13-3 and TRBJ1-3, with D tentatively TRBD1 (5 bases). Trimming left V 1 base short and J 0 bases short, with 11 bases between. The V gene's germline CDR1 is NNHDY and CDR2 SYVADS. The CDR3 is 16 amino acids. CDR3: CASSDLRQNSGNTLYF. The sequenced CDR3 bases are TGTGCCAGCAGTGATCTCCGACAGAATTCTGGAAATACGCTCTAT.

This clone was seen a handful of times. Gene names are mouse gene names. The read terminates 1 residue before the CDR3 end, so the remaining end is supplied by the germline J gene. This rearrangement joins TRBV20 to TRBJ2-2; D gene unclear. V lost 0 bases and J 0 bases, leaving 5 bases between the germline ends. CDR1 is GFQATS, CDR2 STVNSAI, per germline. This CDR3 region has 14 residues. The CDR3 spells CGAREVPNTGQLYF. Partial CDR3 DNA: TGTGGTGCTAGGGAGGTCCCAAACACCGGGCAGCTCTAC. The full variable domain, completed using reference TRBV20 and TRBJ2-2, is GALVYQYPRRTICKSGTSMRMECQAVGFQATSVAWYRQSPQKTFELIALSTVNSAIKYEQNFTQEKFPISHPNLSFSSMTVLNAYLEDRGLYLCGAREVPNTGQLYFGEGSKLTVL.

As to this clone: The gene names given are mouse names. Read coverage stops 1 residue before the CDR3 terminus; the germline J gene supplies the remainder. The chain has TRBV31 and TRBJ1-3; D perhaps matches TRBD1 (6 bases). Looked up from germline, CDR1 is GKSSPN and CDR2 is SITVG. V was clipped by 0 bases and J by 0 bases, with 12 bases between them. This CDR3 comprises 16 residues. CDR3 bases read: TGTGCCTGGAGTCTAGAGGGGGGGGCTTCTGGAAATACGCTCTAT. Protein product: CAWSLEGGASGNTLY. From start to end, the CDR3 is CAWSLEGGASGNTLYF.

Concerning this clone itself: Gene and germline names: mouse. The read gets to within 1 residue of the CDR3 end, and the germline J gene fills in the rest. This chain joins TRBV13-2 and TRBJ2-7, with TRBD2 identical over 10 bases. Germline lookup yields CDR1 NNHNN and CDR2 SYGAGS (reference sequence). There are 15 residues in the CDR3. V lost 0 bases to trimming and J lost 7 bases; unmatched junction nucleotides: 7. CDR3 bases read: TGTGCCAGCGGTGATGCGCCTGGGGGGGCGAGGGAACAGTAC. Protein: CASGDAPGGAREQY. The entire CDR3 protein is CASGDAPGGAREQYF.

This clone turned up a few times. The germline and genes are mouse ones. The read halts 1 residue ahead of the CDR3 end, with the missing end drawn from the germline J gene. The chain is built from TRBV26 and TRBJ2-4; D may be TRBD2 (6 bases). Germline V gene lookup returns CDR1 KGHPV and CDR2 FQNQEV (reference sequence). The CDR3 sequence is 15 residues long. The V and J ends lost 0 bases and 0 bases respectively, with 7 bases between them. CDR3 amino acids: CASSLSGGSQNTLYF. The CDR3 bases that were read are TGTGCCAGCAGTCTGTCCGGGGGGAGTCAAAACACCTTGTAC. The full variable domain, with the rest looked up from reference TRBV26 and TRBJ2-4, is NSKVIQTPRYLVKGQGQKAKMRCIPEKGHPVVFWYQQNKNNEFKFLINFQNQEVLQQIDMTEKRFSAECPSNSPCSLEIQSSEAGDSALYLCASSLSGGSQNTLYFGAGTRLSVL.

About this clone itself: Each gene name is a mouse one. The read ends 1 residue before the CDR3 terminus; that terminus is restored from the germline J gene. This chain joins TRBV12-2 and TRBJ1-2; no definite D call. V shed 1 base and J shed 4 bases, with 12 bases lying between them. This CDR3 contains 14 residues. Germline values: CDR1 SGHLS, CDR2 HYDKME. The CDR3 sequence: CASSLMGSGSDYTF. Incomplete CDR3 DNA: TGTGCCAGCTCTCTAATGGGGTCAGGCTCCGACTACACC. Full variable domain (remainder filled in from reference TRBV12-2 and TRBJ1-2): NSGVVQSPRYIIKGKGERSILKCIPISGHLSVAWYQQTQGQELKFFIQHYDKMERDKGNLPSRFSVQQFDDYHSEMNMSALELEDSAVYFCASSLMGSGSDYTFGSGTRLLVI.

By sample fraction, this clone is large. Gene names are mouse gene names. The read comes to an end 1 residue before the CDR3 does, leaving the germline J gene to fill in the end. V is TRBV5 and J is TRBJ2-7; 14 positions agree with TRBD2. J was trimmed by 7 bases and V by 0 bases; bases with no gene match: 5. The CDR3 is made up of 16 amino acids. Germline V CDR1 and CDR2: LGHNA, YNLKQL (reference sequence). CDR3 sequence: CASSQDPGLGGQEQYF. The sequenced part of the CDR3 DNA is TGTGCCAGCAGCCAAGATCCGGGACTGGGGGGGCAAGAACAGTAC.

There are a few counts of this clone. The genes are named according to mouse. The read ends 1 residue shy of where the CDR3 ends; the end is completed using the germline J gene. This chain links TRBV13-1 with TRBJ2-3; D is unresolved. CDR1 and CDR2 (germline): NSHNY, SYGAGN. The CDR3 has 12 amino acids. The germline V and J ends were trimmed by 2 bases and 0 bases, with 1 base remaining between them. This CDR3 is CASSESAETLYF. The part of the CDR3 DNA that was read is TGTGCCAGCAGTGAAAGTGCAGAAACGCTGTAT.

Note on this clone: Gene names are the mouse ones. The read terminates 1 residue ahead of where the CDR3 ends, so the germline J gene completes it. The chain links TRBV26 to TRBJ2-1, with 8 bases fitting TRBD1. Losses at the gene ends were 3 bases for V and 1 base for J; bases not matched to a gene: 2. Looked up from germline, CDR1 is KGHPV and CDR2 is FQNQEV (reference sequence). This CDR3 has 15 amino acids. The DNA read from the CDR3 is TGTGCCAGCAGTCTCACAGGGGGGAACTATGCTGAGCAGTTC. Its protein is CASSLTGGNYAEQF. The CDR3 in full is CASSLTGGNYAEQFF.

On this clone itself: The gene names here belong to mouse. The read ends 1 residue shy of where the CDR3 ends; the end is completed using the germline J gene. The chain recombines TRBV26 with TRBJ2-4; D is unclear. The CDR3 runs to 14 residues. V was shortened by 6 bases and J by 0 bases, with 10 bases between the two germline ends. Germline CDR1 reads KGHPV; CDR2 reads FQNQEV (reference sequence). The covered CDR3 bases are TGTGCCAGCAGCCGGAGGTGGAGTCAAAACACCTTGTAC. Its protein product is CASSRRWSQNTLY. The whole CDR3 protein reads CASSRRWSQNTLYF.

As regards this clone: The gene symbols are mouse symbols. The read ends 1 residue before the CDR3 terminus; that terminus is restored from the germline J gene. V and J are TRBV12-1 and TRBJ2-3; D gene unclear. There are 11 residues in the CDR3. V was shortened by 2 bases and J by 1 base, with 0 bases between the two germline ends. The V gene's germline CDR1 is SGHSN and CDR2 HYEKVE. The CDR3 DNA, read in part, is TGTGCCAGCTCTCGTGCAGAAACGCTGTAT. Translation gives CASSRAETLY. The CDR3 as a whole reads CASSRAETLYF.

A word on this clone: The gene names given are mouse names. The read finishes 1 residue shy of the CDR3 end, and the germline J gene is used to complete it. The J gene is TRBJ2-5, the V gene TRBV15; D unresolved. Per germline, CDR1 SGHND and CDR2 FRSKSL. CDR3 length: 11 residues. V was clipped by 5 bases and J by 3 bases, with 3 bases between them. Partial CDR3 DNA: TGTGCCAGCAGTCGTCAAGACACCCAGTAC. Residues: CASSRQDTQY. The complete CDR3 reads CASSRQDTQYF.

This clone was seen more than once but under ten times. Genes here carry mouse names. The read terminates 1 residue before the CDR3 end, so the remaining end is supplied by the germline J gene. The chain is built from TRBV12-2 and TRBJ2-5; no definite D call. V was pared by 0 bases and J by 2 bases, with 8 bases between. CDR1 SGHLS and CDR2 HYDKME come from the germline V gene. The CDR3 runs to 14 residues. CDR3 amino acids: CASSLGLFQDTQYF. The sequenced CDR3 bases are TGTGCCAGCTCTCTCGGGCTGTTCCAAGACACCCAGTAC.

Turning to this clone: All gene names here are mouse names. The CDR3 goes on 1 residue after the read ends, and that part is filled in from the germline J gene. V is TRBV20 and J is TRBJ2-1, with TRBD2 identical over 9 bases. This CDR3 is built from 12 residues. V trimming: 4 bases; J trimming: 7 bases; junction bases outside the gene matches: 2. Per germline, CDR1 GFQATS and CDR2 STVNSAI. The CDR3 sequence is CGATTGGAEQFF. The covered CDR3 bases are TGTGGTGCTACAACTGGGGGGGCTGAGCAGTTC.

About this clone itself: Gene names denote mouse genes. Read coverage stops 1 residue before the CDR3 terminus; the germline J gene supplies the remainder. V usage is TRBV3 and J usage is TRBJ2-3; 11 nucleotides match TRBD2. The V segment lost 5 bases and the J segment 9 bases; nucleotides outside the gene matches: 4. Germline CDR1 and CDR2: SNHLY and FYNGKV (reference sequence). The CDR3 consists of 13 residues. The sequenced CDR3 bases are TGTGCCAGCAGCCCGACTGGGGGGGAGACGCTGTAT. Protein product: CASSPTGGETLY. The whole CDR3 sequence reads CASSPTGGETLYF. Looking up the rest from reference TRBV3 and TRBJ2-3 gives the full variable domain: GPKVLQIPSHQIIDMGQMVTLNCDPVSNHLYFYWYKQILGQQMEFLVNFYNGKVMEKSKLFKDQFSVERPDGSYFTLKIQPTALEDSAVYFCASSPTGGETLYFGSGTRLTVL.

Of note for this clone: Genes and germline come from the mouse. The read falls 1 residue short of the CDR3 end, and the missing part is taken from the germline J gene. The chain joins TRBV15 to TRBJ2-7, with 9 bases fitting TRBD1. CDR1 SGHND and CDR2 FRSKSL come from the germline V gene. The trim removed 5 bases at V and 5 bases at J, leaving 1 base unmatched. The length of the CDR3 is 12 residues. Incomplete CDR3 DNA: TGTGCCAGCAGTCGGACAGGGGATGAACAGTAC. Its protein product is CASSRTGDEQY. The entire CDR3 protein reads CASSRTGDEQYF.